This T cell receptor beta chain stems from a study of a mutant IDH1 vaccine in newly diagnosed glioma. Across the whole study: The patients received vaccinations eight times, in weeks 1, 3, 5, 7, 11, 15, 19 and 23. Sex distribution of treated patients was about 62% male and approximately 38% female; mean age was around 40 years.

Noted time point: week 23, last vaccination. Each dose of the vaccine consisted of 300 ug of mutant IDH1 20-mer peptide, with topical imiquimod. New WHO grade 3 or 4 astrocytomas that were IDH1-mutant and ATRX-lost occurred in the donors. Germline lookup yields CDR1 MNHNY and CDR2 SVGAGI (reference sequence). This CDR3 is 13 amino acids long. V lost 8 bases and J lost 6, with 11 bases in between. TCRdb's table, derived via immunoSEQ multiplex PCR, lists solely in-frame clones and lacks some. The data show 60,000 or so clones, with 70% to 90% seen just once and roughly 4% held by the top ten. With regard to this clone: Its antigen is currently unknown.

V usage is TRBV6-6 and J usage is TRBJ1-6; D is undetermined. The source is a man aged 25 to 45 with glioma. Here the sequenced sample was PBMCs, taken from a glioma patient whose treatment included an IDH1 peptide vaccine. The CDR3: CASGHGVNSPLHF. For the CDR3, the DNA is TGTGCCAGCGGTCATGGGGTTAATTCACCCCTCCACTTT.